The entry below gives a single T cell receptor beta chain sequence along with its context. Unmatched junction bases numbered 12, after V lost 3 bases and J lost 4 bases. Germline V gene sequence: CDR1 LGHNA, CDR2 YSLEER. The CDR3 sequence is 18 residues long. This sample stems from a study of blood T cells in healthy people across ages. Alongside a J-beta primer mix, a sample-barcoded 5' primer served in a second PCR lasting roughly 6 to 11 cycles. From the 5' RACE reads, TCRdb called clonotypes with MiXCR, one entry per CDR3 protein. The repertoire has hundreds of thousands of distinct CDR3 sequences, roughly three fifths of them found once; the top ten carry roughly 24%.

Sequencing input: blood. The chain employs TRBV4-3 and TRBJ2-2, with TRBD1 matching over 9 bases. The receptor was derived from a man aged 35-49 years in good health. The CDR3 region has the DNA TGCGCCAGCAGCCAGAATGCGGACAGGGGCTTTACCACCGGGGAGCTGTTTTTT. It specifies CASSQNADRGFTTGELFF.